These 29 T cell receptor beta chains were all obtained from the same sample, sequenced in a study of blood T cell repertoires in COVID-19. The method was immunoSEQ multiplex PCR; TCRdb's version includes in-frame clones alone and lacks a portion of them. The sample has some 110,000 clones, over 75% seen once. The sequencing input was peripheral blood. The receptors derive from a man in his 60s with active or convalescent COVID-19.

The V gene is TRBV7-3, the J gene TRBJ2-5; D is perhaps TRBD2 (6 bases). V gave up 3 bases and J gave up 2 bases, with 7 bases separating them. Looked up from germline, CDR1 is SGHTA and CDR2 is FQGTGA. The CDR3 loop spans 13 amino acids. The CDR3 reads CASSFAGQETQYF. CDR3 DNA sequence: TGTGCCAGCAGCTTCGCGGGGCAAGAGACCCAGTACTTC. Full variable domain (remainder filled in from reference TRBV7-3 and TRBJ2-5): GAGVSQTPSNKVTEKGKYVELRCDPISGHTALYWYRQSLGQGPEFLIYFQGTGAADDSGLPNDRFFAVRPEGSVSTLKIQRTERGDSAVYLCASSFAGQETQYFGPGTRLLVL.

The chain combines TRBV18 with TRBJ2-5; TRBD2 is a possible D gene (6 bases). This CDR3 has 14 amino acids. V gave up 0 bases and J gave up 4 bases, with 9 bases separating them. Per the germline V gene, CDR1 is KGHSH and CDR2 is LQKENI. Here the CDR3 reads CASSPPGSSETQYF. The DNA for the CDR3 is TGTGCCAGCTCACCACCCGGGAGTTCAGAGACCCAGTACTTC.

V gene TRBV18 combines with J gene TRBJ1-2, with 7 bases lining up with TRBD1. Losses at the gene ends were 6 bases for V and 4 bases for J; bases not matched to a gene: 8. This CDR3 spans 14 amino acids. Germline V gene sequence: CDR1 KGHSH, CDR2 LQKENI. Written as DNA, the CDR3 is TGTGCCAGCTCCCCCACAGGGGATGGCTATGGCTACACCTTC. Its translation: CASSPTGDGYGYTF.

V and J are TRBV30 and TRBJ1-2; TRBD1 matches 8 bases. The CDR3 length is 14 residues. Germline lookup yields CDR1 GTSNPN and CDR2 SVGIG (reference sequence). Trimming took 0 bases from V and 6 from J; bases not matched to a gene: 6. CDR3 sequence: CAWSVLDRVDGYTF. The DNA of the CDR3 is TGTGCCTGGAGTGTTCTGGACAGGGTTGATGGCTACACCTTC.

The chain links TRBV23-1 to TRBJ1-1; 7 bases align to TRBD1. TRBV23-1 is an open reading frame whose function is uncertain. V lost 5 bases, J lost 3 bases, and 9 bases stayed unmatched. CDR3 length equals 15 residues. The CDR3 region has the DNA TGCGCCAGCAGTTTCCGACAGGGTGTACACACTGAAGCTTTCTTT. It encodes CASSFRQGVHTEAFF.

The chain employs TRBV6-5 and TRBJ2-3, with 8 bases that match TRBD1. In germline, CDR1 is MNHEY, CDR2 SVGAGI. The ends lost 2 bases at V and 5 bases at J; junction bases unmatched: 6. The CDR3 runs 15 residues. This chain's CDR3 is CASSYTAGGEDTQYF. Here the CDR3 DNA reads TGTGCCAGCAGTTACACGGCAGGGGGCGAAGATACGCAGTATTTT.

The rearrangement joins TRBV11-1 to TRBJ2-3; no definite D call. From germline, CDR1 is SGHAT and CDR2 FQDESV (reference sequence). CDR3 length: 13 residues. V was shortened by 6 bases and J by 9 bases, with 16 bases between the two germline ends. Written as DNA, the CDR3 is TGTGCCAGCAGTCCATCGGTCCCTCCGACGCAGTATTTT. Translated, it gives CASSPSVPPTQYF.

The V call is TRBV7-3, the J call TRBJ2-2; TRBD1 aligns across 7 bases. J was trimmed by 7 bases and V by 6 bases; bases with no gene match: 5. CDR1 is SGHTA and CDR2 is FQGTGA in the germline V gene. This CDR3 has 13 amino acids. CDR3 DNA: TGTGCCAGCAGTATTACAGGGGACGGGGAGCTGTTTTTT. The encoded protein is CASSITGDGELFF.

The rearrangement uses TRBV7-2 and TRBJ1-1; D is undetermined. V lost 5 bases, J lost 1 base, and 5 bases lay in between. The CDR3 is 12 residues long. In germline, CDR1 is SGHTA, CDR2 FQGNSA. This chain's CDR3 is CASSPWNTEAFF. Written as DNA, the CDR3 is TGTGCCAGCAGCCCTTGGAACACTGAAGCTTTCTTT.

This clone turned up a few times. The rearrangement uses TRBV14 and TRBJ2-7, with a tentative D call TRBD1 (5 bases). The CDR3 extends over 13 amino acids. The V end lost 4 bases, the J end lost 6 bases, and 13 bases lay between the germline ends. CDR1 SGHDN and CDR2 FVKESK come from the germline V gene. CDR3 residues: CASSRDSSTEQYF. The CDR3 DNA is TGTGCCAGCAGCCGCGACAGCTCTACCGAGCAGTACTTC.

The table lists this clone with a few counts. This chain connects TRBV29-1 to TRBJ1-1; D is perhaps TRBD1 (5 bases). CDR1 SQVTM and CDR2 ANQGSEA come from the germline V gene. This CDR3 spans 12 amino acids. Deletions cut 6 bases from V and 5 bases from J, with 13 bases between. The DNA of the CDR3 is TGCAGCGTGAGGGGAGGGGTTACTGAAGCTTTCTTT. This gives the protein CSVRGGVTEAFF.

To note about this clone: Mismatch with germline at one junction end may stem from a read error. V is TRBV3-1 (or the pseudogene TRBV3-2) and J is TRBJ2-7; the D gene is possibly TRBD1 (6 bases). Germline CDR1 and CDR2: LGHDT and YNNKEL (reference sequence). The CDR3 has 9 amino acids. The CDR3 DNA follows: TGTGCCAGCAGCCAAGGACAGGCGTTC. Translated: CASSQGQAF.

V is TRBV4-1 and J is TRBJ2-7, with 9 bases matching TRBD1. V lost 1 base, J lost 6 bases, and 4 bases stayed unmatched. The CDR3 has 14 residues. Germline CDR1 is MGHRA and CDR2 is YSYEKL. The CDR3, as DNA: TGCGCCAGCAGCCAAGGACAGGGGGTCAGCGAGCAGTACTTC. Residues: CASSQGQGVSEQYF.

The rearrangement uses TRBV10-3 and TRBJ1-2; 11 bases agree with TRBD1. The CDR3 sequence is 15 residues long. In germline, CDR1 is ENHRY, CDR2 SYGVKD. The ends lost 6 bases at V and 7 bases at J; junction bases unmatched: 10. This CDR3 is CAISQPGQGVGGYTF. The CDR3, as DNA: TGTGCCATCAGCCAGCCGGGACAGGGGGTAGGTGGCTACACCTTC.

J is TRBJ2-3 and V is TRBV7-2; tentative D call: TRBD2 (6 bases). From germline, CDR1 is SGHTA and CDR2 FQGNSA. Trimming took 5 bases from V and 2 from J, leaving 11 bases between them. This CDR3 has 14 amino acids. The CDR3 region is CASSPLANTDTQYF. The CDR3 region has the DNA TGTGCCAGCAGCCCCCTAGCGAACACAGATACGCAGTATTTT.

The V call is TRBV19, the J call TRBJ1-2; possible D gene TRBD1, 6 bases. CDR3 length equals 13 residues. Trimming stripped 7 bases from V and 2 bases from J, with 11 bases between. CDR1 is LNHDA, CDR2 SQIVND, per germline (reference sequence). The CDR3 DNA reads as TGTGCCAGTACAACGGGACAAAACTATGGCTACACCTTC. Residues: CASTTGQNYGYTF.

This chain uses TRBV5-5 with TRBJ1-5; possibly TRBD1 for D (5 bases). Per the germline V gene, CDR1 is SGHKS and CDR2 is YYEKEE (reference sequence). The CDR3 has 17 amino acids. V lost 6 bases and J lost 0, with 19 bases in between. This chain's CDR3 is CASTPIFRADSNQPQHF. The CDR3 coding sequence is TGTGCCAGCACTCCCATATTCAGGGCTGATAGCAATCAGCCCCAGCATTTT.

CDR3 loop: CASSWDRQQFF. The CDR3 DNA reads as TGTGCCAGCAGCTGGGACAGACAGCAGTTCTTC. This sequence joins TRBV27 and TRBJ2-1, with 7 bases lining up with TRBD1. The length of the CDR3 is 11 residues. V gave up 6 bases and J gave up 11 bases; unmatched junction bases: 4. Looked up from germline, CDR1 is MNHEY and CDR2 is SMNVEV (reference sequence).

The CDR3 here is CASSIQENTEAFF. CDR3 nucleotides: TGTGCCAGCAGTATCCAGGAAAACACTGAAGCTTTCTTT. The rearrangement links TRBV6-4 to TRBJ1-1; unclear D gene. The germline gives CDR1 MRHNA, CDR2 SNTAGT. Deletions cut 5 bases from V and 2 bases from J, with 9 bases between. The CDR3 runs 13 residues.

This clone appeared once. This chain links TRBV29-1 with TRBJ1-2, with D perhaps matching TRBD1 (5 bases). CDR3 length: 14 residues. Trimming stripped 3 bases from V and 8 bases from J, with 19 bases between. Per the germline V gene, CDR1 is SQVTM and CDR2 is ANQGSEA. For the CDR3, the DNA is TGCAGCGTTGAGCGCCCTGGGGCTATTAACGGCTACACCTTC. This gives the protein CSVERPGAINGYTF.

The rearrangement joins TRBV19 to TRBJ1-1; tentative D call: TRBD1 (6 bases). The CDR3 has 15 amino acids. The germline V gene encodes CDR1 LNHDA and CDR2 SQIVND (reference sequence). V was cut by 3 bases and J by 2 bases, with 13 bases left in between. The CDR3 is CASSIRGRGNTEAFF. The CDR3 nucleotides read TGTGCCAGTAGTATTAGGGGCAGGGGCAACACTGAAGCTTTCTTT.

The CDR3: CASGTSGPYEQYF. CDR3 sequence (DNA): TGCGCCAGCGGGACTAGCGGTCCCTACGAGCAGTACTTC. The chain is built from TRBV10-2 and TRBJ2-7; 11 nucleotides match TRBD2. The CDR3 runs 13 residues. J gave up 2 bases and V 8 bases, and 2 bases lay outside the gene matches. CDR1 is WSHSY and CDR2 is SAAADI in the germline V gene.

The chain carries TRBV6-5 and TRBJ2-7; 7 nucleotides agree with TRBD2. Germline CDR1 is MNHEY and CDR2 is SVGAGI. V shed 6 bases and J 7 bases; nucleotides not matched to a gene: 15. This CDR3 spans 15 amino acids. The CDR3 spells CASRVNGRASGEQYF. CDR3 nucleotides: TGTGCCAGCAGGGTAAATGGGAGGGCCTCGGGAGAGCAGTACTTC.

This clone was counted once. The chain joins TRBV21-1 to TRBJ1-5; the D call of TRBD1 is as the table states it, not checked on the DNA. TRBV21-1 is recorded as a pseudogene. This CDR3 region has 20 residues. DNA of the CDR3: TGTGCCAGCAGCAAGAGGGAGACAGGGGGCAGCTTGAACGGCAATCAGCCCCAGCATTTT. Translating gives CASSKRETGGSLNGNQPQHF.

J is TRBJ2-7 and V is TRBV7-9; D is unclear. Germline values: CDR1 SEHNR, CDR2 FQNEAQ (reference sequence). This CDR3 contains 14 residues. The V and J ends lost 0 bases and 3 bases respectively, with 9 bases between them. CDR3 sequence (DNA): TGTGCCAGCAGCTTAGCGACACCATTCTACGAGCAGTACTTC. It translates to CASSLATPFYEQYF.

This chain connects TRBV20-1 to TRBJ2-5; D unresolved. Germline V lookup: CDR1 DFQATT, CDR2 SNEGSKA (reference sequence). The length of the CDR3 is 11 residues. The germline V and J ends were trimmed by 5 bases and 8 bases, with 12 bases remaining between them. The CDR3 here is CSAPRQITQYF. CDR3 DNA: TGCAGTGCTCCGCGGCAGATAACCCAGTACTTC.

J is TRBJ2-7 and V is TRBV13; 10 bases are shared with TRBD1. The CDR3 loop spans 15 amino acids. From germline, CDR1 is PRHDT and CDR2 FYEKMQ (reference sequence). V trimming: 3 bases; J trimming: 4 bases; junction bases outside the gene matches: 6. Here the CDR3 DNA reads TGTGCCAGCAGCTTTCAGACAGGGGGCCTTTACGAGCAGTACTTC. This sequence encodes CASSFQTGGLYEQYF.

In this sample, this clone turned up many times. The CDR3 DNA follows: TGTGCCAGCAGCTTAGGTCCGGGAACCTACGAGCAGTACTTC. Translating it yields CASSLGPGTYEQYF. The J gene is TRBJ2-7, the V gene TRBV11-3, with D perhaps matching TRBD2 (5 bases). The CDR3 is 14 residues long. Trimming stripped 1 base from V and 2 bases from J, with 9 bases between. Germline CDR1 reads SGHNT; CDR2 reads YENEEA. Combining the CDR3 with reference TRBV11-3 and TRBJ2-7 gives the whole variable domain EAGVVQSPRYKIIEKKQPVAFWCNPISGHNTLYWYLQNLGQGPELLIRYENEEAVDDSQLPKDRFSAERLKGVDSTLKIQPAELGDSAVYLCASSLGPGTYEQYFGPGTRLTVT.

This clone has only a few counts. The CDR3 DNA reads as TGTGCCACCAGTGGAGGTGCCGGGGAGCTGTTTTTT. It yields the protein CATSGGAGELFF. This chain connects TRBV24-1 to TRBJ2-2; D unclear. With 5 bases removed from V and 6 bases from J, the gap between germline ends came to 6 bases. CDR1 is KGHDR and CDR2 is SFDVKD in the germline V gene. CDR3 length: 12 residues.